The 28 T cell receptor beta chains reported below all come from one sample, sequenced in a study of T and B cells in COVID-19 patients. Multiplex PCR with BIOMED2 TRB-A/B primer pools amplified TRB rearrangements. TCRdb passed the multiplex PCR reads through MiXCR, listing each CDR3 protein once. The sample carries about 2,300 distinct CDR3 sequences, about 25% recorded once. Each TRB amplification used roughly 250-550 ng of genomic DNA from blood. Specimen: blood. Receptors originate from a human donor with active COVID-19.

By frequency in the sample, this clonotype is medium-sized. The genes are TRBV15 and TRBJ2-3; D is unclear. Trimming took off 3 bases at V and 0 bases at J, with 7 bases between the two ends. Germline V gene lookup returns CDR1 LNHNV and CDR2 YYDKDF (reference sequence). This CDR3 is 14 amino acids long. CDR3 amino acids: CATSRVDSTDTQYF. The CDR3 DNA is TGTGCCACCAGCAGGGTCGATAGCACAGATACGCAGTATTTT.

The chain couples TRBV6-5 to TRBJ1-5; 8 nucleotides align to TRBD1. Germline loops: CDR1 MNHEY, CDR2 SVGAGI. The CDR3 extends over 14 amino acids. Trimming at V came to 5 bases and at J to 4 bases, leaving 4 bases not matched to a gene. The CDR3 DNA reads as TGTGCCAGCAGTCAGGACAGGGAGAATCAGCCCCAGCATTTT. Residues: CASSQDRENQPQHF.

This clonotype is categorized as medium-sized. CDR3 in amino acids: CASSPTLSGGELFF. The CDR3 coding sequence is TGTGCCAGCTCACCAACACTGTCCGGCGGGGAGCTGTTTTTT. This rearrangement joins TRBV18 to TRBJ2-2; D not resolved. The CDR3 extends over 14 amino acids. The V end lost 2 bases, the J end lost 7 bases, and 11 bases lay between the germline ends. Germline V gene lookup returns CDR1 KGHSH and CDR2 LQKENI.

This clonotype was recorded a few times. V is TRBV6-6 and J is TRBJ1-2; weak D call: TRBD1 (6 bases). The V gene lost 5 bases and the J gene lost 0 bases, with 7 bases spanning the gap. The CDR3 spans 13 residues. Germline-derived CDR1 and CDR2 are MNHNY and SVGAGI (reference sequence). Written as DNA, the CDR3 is TGTGCCAGCAGTCCAGGGGCTAACTATGGCTACACCTTC. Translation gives CASSPGANYGYTF.

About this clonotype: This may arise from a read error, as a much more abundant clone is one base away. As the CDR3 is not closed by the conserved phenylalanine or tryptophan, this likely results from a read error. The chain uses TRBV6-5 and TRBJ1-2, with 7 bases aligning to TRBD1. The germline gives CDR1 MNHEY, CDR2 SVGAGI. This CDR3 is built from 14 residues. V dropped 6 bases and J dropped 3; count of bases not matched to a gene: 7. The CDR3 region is CASSKTGTDYGYTL. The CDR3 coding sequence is TGTGCCAGCAGCAAGACAGGGACTGACTATGGCTACACCCTC.

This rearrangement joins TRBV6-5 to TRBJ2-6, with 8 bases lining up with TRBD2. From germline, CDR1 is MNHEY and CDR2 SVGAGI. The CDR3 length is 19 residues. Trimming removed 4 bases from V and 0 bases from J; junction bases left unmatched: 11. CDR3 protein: CASSSRGGLPPSGANVLTF. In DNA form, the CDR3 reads TGTGCCAGCAGTTCCCGGGGGGGCCTCCCCCCCTCTGGGGCCAACGTCCTGACTTTC.

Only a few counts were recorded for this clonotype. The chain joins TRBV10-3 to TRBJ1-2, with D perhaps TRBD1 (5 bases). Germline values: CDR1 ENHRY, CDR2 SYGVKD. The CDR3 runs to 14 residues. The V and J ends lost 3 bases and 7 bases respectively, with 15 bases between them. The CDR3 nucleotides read TGTGCCATCAGTGACGGGGTAGGGGAATCTGGCTACACCTTC. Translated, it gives CAISDGVGESGYTF.

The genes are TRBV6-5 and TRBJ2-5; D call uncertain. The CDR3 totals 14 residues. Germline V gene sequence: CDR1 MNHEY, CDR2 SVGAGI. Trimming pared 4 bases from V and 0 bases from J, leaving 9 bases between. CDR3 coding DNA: TGTGCCAGCAGTTCTAGATTGTACCAAGAGACCCAGTACTTC. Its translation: CASSSRLYQETQYF.

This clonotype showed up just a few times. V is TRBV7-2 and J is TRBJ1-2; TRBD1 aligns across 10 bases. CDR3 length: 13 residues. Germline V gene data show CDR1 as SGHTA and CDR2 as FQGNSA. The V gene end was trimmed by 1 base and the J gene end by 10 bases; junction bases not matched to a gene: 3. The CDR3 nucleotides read TGTGCCAGCAGCTTAGGGGACAGGGGTGTCTACACCTTC. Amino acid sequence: CASSLGDRGVYTF.

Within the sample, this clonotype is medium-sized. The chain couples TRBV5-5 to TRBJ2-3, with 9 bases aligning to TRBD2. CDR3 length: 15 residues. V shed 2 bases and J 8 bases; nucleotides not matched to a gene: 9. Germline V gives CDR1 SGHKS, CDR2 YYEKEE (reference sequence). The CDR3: CASSFLAGEGITQYF. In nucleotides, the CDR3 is TGTGCCAGCAGCTTCTTAGCGGGAGAGGGTATTACGCAGTATTTT.

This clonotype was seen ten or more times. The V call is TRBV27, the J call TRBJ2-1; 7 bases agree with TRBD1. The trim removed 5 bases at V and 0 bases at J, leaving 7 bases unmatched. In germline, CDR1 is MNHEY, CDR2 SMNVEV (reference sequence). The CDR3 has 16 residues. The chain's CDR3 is CASSGQEPSSYNEQFF. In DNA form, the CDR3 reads TGTGCCAGCAGTGGACAGGAGCCTAGCTCCTACAATGAGCAGTTCTTC.

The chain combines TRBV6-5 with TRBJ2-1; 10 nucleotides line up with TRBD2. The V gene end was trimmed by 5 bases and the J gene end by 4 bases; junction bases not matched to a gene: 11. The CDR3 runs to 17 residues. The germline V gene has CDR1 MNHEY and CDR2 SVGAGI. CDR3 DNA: TGTGCCAGCAGTGGGTTGACTAGCGGGCCTCAATACAATGAGCAGTTCTTC. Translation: CASSGLTSGPQYNEQFF.

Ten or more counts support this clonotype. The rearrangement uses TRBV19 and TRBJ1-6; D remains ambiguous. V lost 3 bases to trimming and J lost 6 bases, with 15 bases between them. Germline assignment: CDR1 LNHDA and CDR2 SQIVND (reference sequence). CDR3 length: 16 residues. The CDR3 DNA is TGTGCCAGTAGTATCACCCCGGGCGGTCCTAATTCACCCCTCCACTTT. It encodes CASSITPGGPNSPLHF.

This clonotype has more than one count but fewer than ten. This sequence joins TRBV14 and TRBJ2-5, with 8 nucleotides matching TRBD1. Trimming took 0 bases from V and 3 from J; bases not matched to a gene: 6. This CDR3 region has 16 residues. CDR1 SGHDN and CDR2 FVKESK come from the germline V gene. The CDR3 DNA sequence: TGTGCCAGCAGCCAAGATATGAGACAGGGGAAAGAGACCCAGTACTTC. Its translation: CASSQDMRQGKETQYF.

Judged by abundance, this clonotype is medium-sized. The chain's CDR3 is CSGIGTDYGYTF. The CDR3 DNA follows: TGCAGCGGGATCGGCACTGACTATGGCTACACCTTC. The chain recombines TRBV29-1 with TRBJ1-2; D gene unclear. The V gene's germline CDR1 is SQVTM and CDR2 ANQGSEA. Trimming left V 7 bases short and J 3 bases short, with 12 bases between. The CDR3 loop spans 12 amino acids.

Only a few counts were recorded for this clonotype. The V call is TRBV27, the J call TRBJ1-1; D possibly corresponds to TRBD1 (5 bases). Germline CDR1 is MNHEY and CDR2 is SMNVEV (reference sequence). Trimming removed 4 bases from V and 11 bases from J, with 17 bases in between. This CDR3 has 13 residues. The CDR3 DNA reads TGTGCCAGCAGTTATCGAGAGGGGCGAGGGGCTTTCTTT. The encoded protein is CASSYREGRGAFF.

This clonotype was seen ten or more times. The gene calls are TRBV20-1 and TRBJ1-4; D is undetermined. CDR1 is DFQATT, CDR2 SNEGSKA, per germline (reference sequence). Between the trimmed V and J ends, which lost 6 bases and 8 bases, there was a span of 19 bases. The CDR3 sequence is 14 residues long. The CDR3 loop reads CSAPEQSRGEKLFF. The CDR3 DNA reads TGCAGTGCGCCGGAGCAGTCCCGAGGAGAAAAACTGTTTTTT.

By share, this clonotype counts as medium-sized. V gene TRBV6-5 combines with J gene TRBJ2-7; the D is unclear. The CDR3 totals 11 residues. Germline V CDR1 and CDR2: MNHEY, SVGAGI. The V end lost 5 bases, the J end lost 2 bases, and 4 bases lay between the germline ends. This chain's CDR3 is CASSDPYEQYF. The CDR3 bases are TGTGCCAGCAGTGATCCCTACGAGCAGTACTTC.

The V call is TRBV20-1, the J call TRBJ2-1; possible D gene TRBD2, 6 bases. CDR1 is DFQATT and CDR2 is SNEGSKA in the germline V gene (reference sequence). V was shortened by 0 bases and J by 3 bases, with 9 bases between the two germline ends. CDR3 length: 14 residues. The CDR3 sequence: CSARDGSDYNEQFF. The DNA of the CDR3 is TGCAGTGCTAGAGACGGGAGTGACTACAATGAGCAGTTCTTC.

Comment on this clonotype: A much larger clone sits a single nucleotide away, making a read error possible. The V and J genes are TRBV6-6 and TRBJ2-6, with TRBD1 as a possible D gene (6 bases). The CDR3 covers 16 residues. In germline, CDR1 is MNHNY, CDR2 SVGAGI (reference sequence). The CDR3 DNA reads TGTGCCAGCAGCAGACAGGCCAACTCTGGGACCAACGTCCTGACTTTC. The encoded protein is CASSRQANSGTNVLTF.

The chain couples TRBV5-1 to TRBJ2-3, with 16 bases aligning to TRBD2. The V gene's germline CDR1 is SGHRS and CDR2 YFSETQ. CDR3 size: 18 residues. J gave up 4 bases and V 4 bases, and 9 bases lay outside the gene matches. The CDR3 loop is CASSDPGLAGGPADTQYF. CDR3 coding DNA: TGCGCCAGCAGCGACCCGGGACTAGCGGGAGGGCCGGCAGATACGCAGTATTTT.

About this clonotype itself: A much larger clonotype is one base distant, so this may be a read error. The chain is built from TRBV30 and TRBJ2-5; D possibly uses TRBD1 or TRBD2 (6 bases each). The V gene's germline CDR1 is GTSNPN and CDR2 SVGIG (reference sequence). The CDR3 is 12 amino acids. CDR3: CSWGPGAETQYF. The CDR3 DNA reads TGTTCCTGGGGACCGGGGGCCGAGACCCAGTACTTC. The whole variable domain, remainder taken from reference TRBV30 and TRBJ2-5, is SQTIHQWPATLVQPVGSPLSLECTVEGTSNPNLYWYRQAAGRGLQLLFYSVGIGQISSEVPQNLSASRPQDRQFILSSKKLLLSDSGFYLCSWGPGAETQYFGPGTRLLVL.

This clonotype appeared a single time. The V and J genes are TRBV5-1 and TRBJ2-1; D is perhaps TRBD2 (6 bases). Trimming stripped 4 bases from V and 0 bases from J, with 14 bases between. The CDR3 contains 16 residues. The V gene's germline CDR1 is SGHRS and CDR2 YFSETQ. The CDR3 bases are TGCGCCAGCAGCGGGGTTAGCGGAAGCTCCTACAATGAGCAGTTCTTC. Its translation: CASSGVSGSSYNEQFF.

CDR3 loop: CASSWGGGTPLYEQYF. The CDR3 DNA is TGTGCCAGCAGCTGGGGCGGCGGGACGCCCCTCTACGAGCAGTACTTC. The chain employs TRBV5-4 and TRBJ2-7, with D possibly being TRBD2 (6 bases). The germline V gene encodes CDR1 SGHNT and CDR2 YYREEE (reference sequence). The CDR3 is 16 residues long. V shed 3 bases and J shed 3 bases, with 19 bases lying between them. The variable domain in full, completed from reference TRBV5-4 and TRBJ2-7, reads ETGVTQSPTHLIKTRGQQVTLRCSSQSGHNTVSWYQQALGQGPQFIFQYYREEENGRGNFPPRFSGLQFPNYSSELNVNALELDDSALYLCASSWGGGTPLYEQYFGPGTRLTVT.

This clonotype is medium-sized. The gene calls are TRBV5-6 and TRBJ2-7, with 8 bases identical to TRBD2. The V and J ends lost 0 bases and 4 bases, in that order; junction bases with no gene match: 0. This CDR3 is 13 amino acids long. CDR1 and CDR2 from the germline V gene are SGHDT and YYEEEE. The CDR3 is CASSLERGYEQYF. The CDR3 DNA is TGTGCCAGCAGCTTGGAGCGGGGGTACGAGCAGTACTTC.

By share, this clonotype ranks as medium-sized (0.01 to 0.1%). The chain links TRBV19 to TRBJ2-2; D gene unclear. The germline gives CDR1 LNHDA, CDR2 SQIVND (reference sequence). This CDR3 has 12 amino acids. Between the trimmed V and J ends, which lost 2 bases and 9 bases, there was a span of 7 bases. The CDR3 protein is CASSILGWELFF. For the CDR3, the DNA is TGTGCCAGTAGTATATTAGGGTGGGAGCTGTTTTTT.

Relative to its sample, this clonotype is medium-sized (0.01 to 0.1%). CDR3 loop: CASSLAGGPDTQYF. CDR3 nucleotide sequence: TGCGCCAGCAGCTTAGCGGGAGGGCCAGATACGCAGTATTTT. The chain combines TRBV5-1 with TRBJ2-3; TRBD2 aligns across 10 bases. Germline CDR1 reads SGHRS; CDR2 reads YFSETQ. This CDR3 region has 14 residues. Trimming at V came to 2 bases and at J to 4 bases, leaving 1 base not matched to a gene.

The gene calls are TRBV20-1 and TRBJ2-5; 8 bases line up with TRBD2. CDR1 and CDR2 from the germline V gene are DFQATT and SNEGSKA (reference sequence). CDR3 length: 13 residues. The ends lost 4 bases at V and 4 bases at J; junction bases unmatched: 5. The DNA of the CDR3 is TGCAGTGCTACCCACGGGAGGGCAGAGACCCAGTACTTC. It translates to CSATHGRAETQYF.